Each of the 2 T cell receptor beta chains below was sequenced from the same sample in a study of blood T cell repertoires in COVID-19. Repertoires were generated with immunoSEQ multiplex PCR, while TCRdb's copy carries only in-frame clones and drops some. The sample includes fewer than 300,000 clones, around 90% of them seen just once. The specimen sequenced was PBMCs or T cells enriched from blood (not recorded which). The receptors were gathered from a woman in her 30s who had recovered from COVID-19.

This rearrangement joins TRBV19 to TRBJ2-7, with 9 bases that match TRBD2. Germline trimming cut 4 bases from V and 5 bases from J; bases unmatched to any gene: 9. The CDR3 loop spans 15 amino acids. Germline values: CDR1 LNHDA, CDR2 SQIVND (reference sequence). CDR3: CASSTPGTSTDEQYF. CDR3 DNA sequence: TGTGCCAGTAGTACGCCCGGGACTAGCACCGACGAGCAGTACTTC.

J is TRBJ1-1 and V is TRBV3-1 (or the pseudogene TRBV3-2); maybe TRBD1 (5 bases). CDR3 length: 15 residues. The ends were cut back, 1 base at V and 10 bases at J, with 19 bases in the middle. Germline V lookup: CDR1 LGHDT, CDR2 YNNKEL (reference sequence). The CDR3 region has the DNA TGTGCCAGCAGCCAAGTAGTGTTAGGAGGGGATAGAGCTTTCTTT. This gives the protein CASSQVVLGGDRAFF.